This T cell receptor beta chain was retrieved from a study of cytomegalovirus exposure and HLA in healthy donors. General observations from the study: A later analysis by the authors found several of the most significant clusters apparently linked to common viral pathogens.

The PCR made use of 60 Vbeta and 13 Jbeta primers. As handled by the study authors: Counted up in a later analysis, unique TCR beta chains came to approximately 77 million, with 9.5 million to 13 million shared. Generated by immunoSEQ multiplex PCR, the TCRdb table keeps only in-frame clones and is missing some. V and J calls and clone size are copied from that table; D and trimming were computed from the DNA. The sample table includes over 100,000 clones. For this clone: Antigen unknown. A junction boundary mismatches the germline segment, possibly from a read error.

This CDR3 spans 16 amino acids. Germline V gives CDR1 MNHEY, CDR2 SVGAGI. This receptor was identified in a man between 18 and 29 years old in good health and CMV-seronegative. The V call is TRBV6-5, the J call TRBJ2-7, with D perhaps matching TRBD2 (6 bases). The material sequenced was PBMCs. This chain's CDR3 is CAGSYSVSDYAYEQYF. The CDR3 DNA sequence: TGTGCCGGCAGTTACTCCGTCTCGGACTACGCCTACGAGCAGTACTTC.